Presented here are 8 T cell receptor beta chains from one specimen sequenced in a study of PD-1 blockade in classical Hodgkin lymphoma. Clones were sequenced by immunoSEQ multiplex PCR, and TCRdb holds only the in-frame ones, with some missing. The sample holds 13,000 or so clones, approximately 83% seen once. Stated time point: cycle 4 day 1 (C4D1), after 5 to 7 weeks of nivolumab. Exposure to brentuximab vedotin varied, and each patient had relapsed following autologous stem cell transplantation. Starting with thawed PBMCs, CD4+ T cells were purified by magnetic negative selection. This specimen consisted of CD4+ T cells from blood, obtained before the fourth cycle of nivolumab. Receptors originate from a human donor with classical Hodgkin lymphoma.

V usage is TRBV28 and J usage is TRBJ1-1, with TRBD1 identical over 9 bases. This CDR3 is 15 amino acids long. Per germline, CDR1 MDHEN and CDR2 SYDVKM. J lost 3 bases, V lost 2 bases, and 4 bases had no gene match. CDR3 bases: TGTGCCAGCAGTTTACCCGGACAGGGGCACACTGAAGCTTTCTTT. Its translation is CASSLPGQGHTEAFF.

The gene calls are TRBV10-3 and TRBJ2-1; 8 bases agree with TRBD2. The CDR3 length is 16 residues. V shed 2 bases, J shed 10 bases, and the junction held 13 bases outside the gene matches. Germline loops: CDR1 ENHRY, CDR2 SYGVKD. CDR3 coding DNA: TGTGCCATCAGTGAGGAGGTAGCGGGGTCCTTCGGGGAGCAGTTCTTC. This translates into CAISEEVAGSFGEQFF.

Only a few counts were recorded for this clone. The rearrangement joins TRBV6-5 to TRBJ1-5; unclear D gene. The CDR3 is made up of 13 amino acids. Trimming left V 0 bases short and J 7 bases short, with 7 bases between. The germline CDR1 and CDR2 sequences are MNHEY and SVGAGI. In nucleotides, the CDR3 is TGTGCCAGCAGTTACTCCCCGGGACAGCCCCAGCATTTT. This codes for CASSYSPGQPQHF.

This clone is a singleton in its sample. The chain joins TRBV14 to TRBJ2-6; 12 nucleotides align to TRBD2. J gave up 4 bases and V 2 bases, and 3 bases lay outside the gene matches. Germline lookup yields CDR1 SGHDN and CDR2 FVKESK. The CDR3 has 17 residues. This CDR3 reads CASSQRTSGTGANVLTF. In DNA form, the CDR3 reads TGTGCCAGCAGCCAAAGGACTAGCGGGACCGGGGCCAACGTCCTGACTTTC.

The rearrangement uses TRBV7-8 and TRBJ1-5, with TRBD1 matching 7 bases. CDR3 length: 15 amino acids. CDR1 and CDR2 from the germline V gene are SGHVS and FQNEAQ. The ends lost 5 bases at V and 11 bases at J; junction bases unmatched: 15. This chain's CDR3 is CASSDGQAWESAQHF. The CDR3 coding sequence is TGTGCCAGCAGCGATGGACAGGCCTGGGAATCAGCCCAGCATTTT.

The chain carries TRBV9 and TRBJ2-2, with TRBD1 matching 7 bases. The V gene end was trimmed by 2 bases and the J gene end by 2 bases; junction bases not matched to a gene: 3. The CDR3 is 15 amino acids. Germline CDR1 SGDLS, CDR2 YYNGEE. Written as DNA, the CDR3 is TGTGCCAGCAGCGTTCGACAGGGAAACACCGGGGAGCTGTTTTTT. Protein product: CASSVRQGNTGELFF.

The chain is built from TRBV14 and TRBJ2-7; unclear D gene. This CDR3 spans 14 amino acids. Deletions cut 0 bases from V and 3 bases from J, with 9 bases between. CDR1 and CDR2 from the germline V gene are SGHDN and FVKESK. CDR3 nucleotides: TGTGCCAGCAGCCAAGACCTGGGAATCTACGAGCAGTACTTC. Its protein product is CASSQDLGIYEQYF.

This chain joins TRBV19 and TRBJ2-4; TRBD2 aligns across 13 bases. CDR1 and CDR2 (germline): LNHDA, SQIVND (reference sequence). Unmatched junction bases numbered 3, after V lost 3 bases and J lost 1 base. The CDR3 has 17 amino acids. The chain's CDR3 is CASSIQLAGGAKNIQYF. The CDR3 DNA is TGTGCCAGTAGTATTCAACTAGCGGGAGGGGCCAAAAACATTCAGTACTTC.